This T cell receptor beta chain comes out of a study of blood T cells in healthy people across ages. The study, taken as a whole, reports: Age brought a roughly linear fall in TCR beta diversity measured per million T cells.

This CDR3 is 17 amino acids long. Germline V lookup: CDR1 SGHTA, CDR2 FQGNSA. A word on this clonotype: Its antigen is not identified.

It was with a sample-barcoded 5' primer and a J-beta primer mix that a second PCR of about 6 to 11 cycles was run. MiXCR was run by TCRdb on the 5' RACE reads, yielding one entry per CDR3 protein. This sample has some 780,000 distinct CDR3 sequences, with around 50% found just once. This clonotype was obtained from a man between 40 and 49 years old in good health. V usage is TRBV7-2 and J usage is TRBJ2-4; perhaps TRBD2 as D (6 bases). The J call may be incorrect, as the DNA end agrees better with TRBJ2-7. Sequenced input: blood. In nucleotides, the CDR3 is TGTGCCAGCAGCTTAGTTGGAGGGGCGGGACTTGTCAACGAGCAGTACTTC. Its translation is CASSLVGGAGLVNEQYF.